This T cell receptor (beta chain) was identified in a study of T cells after yellow fever vaccination. They built TCR cDNA with 5'RACE template switching, a step that put in a universal primer site and UMIs. TCRdb processed the 5' RACE reads anew with MiXCR; each CDR3 protein has one entry. The repertoire consists of 100,000 to 150,000 distinct CDR3 sequences, with about 8.4% occurring once and the leading ten covering about 40%. Remarks on this clonotype: Its antigen is not known.

Germline V gene lookup returns CDR1 SGHVS and CDR2 FNYEAQ. V gave up 4 bases and J gave up 1 base, with 13 bases separating them. The CDR3 is 15 amino acids. Study results and caveats: At approximately 96% for CD4 and approximately 89% for CD8, most primary-vaccination clones showed up again after the booster. Although most clonotypes did not, a small share appeared in both CD4 and CD8 compartments. High-abundance clonotypes from the bulk population could contaminate FACS-sorted repertoires.

The sequence derives from a man between 18 and 35 years old who received the YFV17D yellow fever vaccine. This material consisted of CD8+ T cells sorted from PBMCs, taken on the day of the yellow fever booster vaccination. The rearrangement links TRBV7-6 to TRBJ2-5, with a possible D match to TRBD1 (5 bases). The CDR3 sequence: CASSSGRALQETQYF. For the CDR3, the DNA is TGTGCCAGCAGCTCGGGCAGGGCCCTCCAAGAGACCCAGTACTTC. The full variable domain, rest sourced from reference TRBV7-6 and TRBJ2-5, is GAGVSQSPRYKVTKRGQDVALRCDPISGHVSLYWYRQALGQGPEFLTYFNYEAQQDKSGLPNDRFSAERPEGSISTLTIQRTEQRDSAMYRCASSSGRALQETQYFGPGTRLLVL.